The 18 T cell receptor beta chains in this list originate from one sample, sequenced in a study of blood T cell repertoires in COVID-19. Sequencing was performed with immunoSEQ multiplex PCR; in TCRdb, only in-frame clones are kept and a portion is missing. The sample has over 250,000 clones; over 65% are singletons. The sequenced material came from peripheral blood. The origin of the receptors is a woman older than 75 with acute or convalescent COVID-19.

The gene calls are TRBV29-1 and TRBJ2-2; TRBD1 matches 10 bases. V trimming: 6 bases; J trimming: 6 bases; junction bases outside the gene matches: 7. CDR1 and CDR2 from the germline V gene are SQVTM and ANQGSEA. This CDR3 has 14 residues. CDR3 coding DNA: TGCAGCGTACCGGGACAGGGGTTCGCCGGGGAGCTGTTTTTT. Residues: CSVPGQGFAGELFF.

The chain has TRBV11-2 and TRBJ2-7; D may be TRBD1 (6 bases). Deletions cut 4 bases from V and 2 bases from J, with 15 bases between. The CDR3 contains 15 residues. The germline CDR1 and CDR2 sequences are SGHAT and FQNNGV. This chain's CDR3 is CASSSLRDKTYEQYF. CDR3 bases: TGTGCCAGCAGCTCGCTCCGGGACAAGACCTACGAGCAGTACTTC.

The chain joins TRBV4-3 to TRBJ1-6; D is perhaps TRBD1 (6 bases). Germline V gene lookup returns CDR1 LGHNA and CDR2 YSLEER. Trimming removed 1 base at V and 7 bases at J, with 14 bases between. The CDR3 is 16 amino acids. The CDR3 nucleotides are TGCGCCAGCAGCCAAGCAGGGACACCGAGCAATTCACCCCTCCACTTT. This gives the protein CASSQAGTPSNSPLHF.

This clone was picked up a small number of times. The CDR3 sequence is CASSISTGYEQYF. The CDR3 DNA reads as TGTGCCAGTAGTATCTCCACAGGTTACGAGCAGTACTTC. The rearrangement uses TRBV19 and TRBJ2-7, with D perhaps TRBD1 (5 bases). The CDR3 is 13 amino acids. The germline gives CDR1 LNHDA, CDR2 SQIVND (reference sequence). Trimming removed 3 bases at V and 4 bases at J, with 10 bases between.

The chain is built from TRBV6-2 or TRBV6-3 and TRBJ2-2; a possible D gene is TRBD2 (6 bases). The CDR3 loop spans 14 amino acids. Germline CDR1 is MNHEY and CDR2 is SVGEGT. V gave up 5 bases and J gave up 6 bases, with 13 bases separating them. The CDR3 loop is CASSPAGRSGELFF. The CDR3 nucleotides are TGTGCCAGCAGTCCCGCGGGGAGGTCCGGGGAGCTGTTTTTT.

The chain employs TRBV7-9 and TRBJ2-3; D is ambiguous. This CDR3 has 14 residues. V dropped 2 bases and J dropped 2 bases, with 8 bases sitting between them. Germline V lookup: CDR1 SEHNR, CDR2 FQNEAQ (reference sequence). The CDR3 loop reads CASSLFPLTDTQYF. DNA of the CDR3: TGTGCCAGCAGCTTATTCCCCCTCACAGATACGCAGTATTTT.

This clone was counted ten times or more. The chain is built from TRBV7-9 and TRBJ1-2, with TRBD1 as a possible D gene (6 bases). The CDR3 runs 12 residues. The germline CDR1 and CDR2 sequences are SEHNR and FQNEAQ (reference sequence). Trimming stripped 5 bases from V and 7 bases from J, with 11 bases between. The CDR3 DNA is TGTGCCAGCAGCACCACAGGGTCTGGCTACACCTTC. Residues: CASSTTGSGYTF.

The chain links TRBV4-1 to TRBJ1-2; the D is unclear. The CDR3 has 15 residues. V lost 0 bases and J lost 4, with 12 bases in between. Germline values: CDR1 MGHRA, CDR2 YSYEKL. The CDR3 is CASSQDPSSLYGYTF. Here the CDR3 DNA reads TGCGCCAGCAGCCAAGATCCCTCAAGCCTCTATGGCTACACCTTC.

This chain uses TRBV6-2 or TRBV6-3 with TRBJ2-7; TRBD2 matches at 9 bases. In germline, CDR1 is MNHEY, CDR2 SVGEGT. This CDR3 contains 16 residues. V gave up 0 bases and J gave up 3 bases; unmatched junction bases: 6. This chain's CDR3 is CASSYSPGTSFYEQYF. CDR3 coding DNA: TGTGCCAGCAGTTACTCTCCCGGGACTAGCTTCTACGAGCAGTACTTC.

The chain couples TRBV12-3 or TRBV12-4 to TRBJ1-1, with TRBD1 matching over 8 bases. The CDR3 is made up of 13 amino acids. With V trimmed by 5 bases and J by 4 bases, 3 bases remained unmatched. This CDR3 reads CASSGQGGTEAFF. The CDR3 coding sequence is TGTGCCAGCAGTGGACAGGGAGGCACTGAAGCTTTCTTT.

The rearrangement joins TRBV10-3 to TRBJ1-5; 10 bases map to TRBD1. The germline CDR1 and CDR2 sequences are ENHRY and SYGVKD. The CDR3 spans 14 residues. With 5 bases clipped from V and 7 bases from J, the junction kept 5 bases outside the gene matches. The CDR3 protein is CAISTDRGQQPQHF. In nucleotides, the CDR3 is TGTGCCATCAGTACCGACAGGGGGCAACAGCCCCAGCATTTT.

V and J are TRBV6-5 and TRBJ2-7; D might be TRBD2 (6 bases). This CDR3 region has 14 residues. Germline V gene lookup returns CDR1 MNHEY and CDR2 SVGAGI. V was shortened by 6 bases and J by 2 bases, with 14 bases between the two germline ends. The CDR3: CASRPRGGTYEQYF. Written as DNA, the CDR3 is TGTGCCAGCAGACCCCGCGGAGGGACCTACGAGCAGTACTTC.

This clone appeared a few times. The genes are TRBV30 and TRBJ2-1; D might be TRBD1 (6 bases). The germline V gene has CDR1 GTSNPN and CDR2 SVGIG (reference sequence). CDR3 length: 15 amino acids. Deletions cut 0 bases from V and 7 bases from J, with 16 bases between. CDR3 nucleotide sequence: TGTGCCTGGAGTGTAATGGCAGGGACACTGAATGAGCAGTTCTTC. Protein: CAWSVMAGTLNEQFF.

V gene TRBV6-6 combines with J gene TRBJ1-2; TRBD1 agrees at 7 bases. With 1 base clipped from V and 4 bases from J, the junction kept 3 bases outside the gene matches. Germline V gene data show CDR1 as MNHNY and CDR2 as SVGAGI (reference sequence). This CDR3 has 14 residues. The chain's CDR3 is CASSYFGTVYGYTF. The CDR3 bases are TGTGCCAGCAGTTACTTCGGGACAGTCTATGGCTACACCTTC.

The chain joins TRBV7-9 to TRBJ2-3, with 10 bases that match TRBD2. Germline CDR1 and CDR2: SEHNR and FQNEAQ (reference sequence). The CDR3 has 17 amino acids. V lost 5 bases and J lost 5; bases outside the gene matches: 13. This CDR3 reads CASSLSPVSGRGDTQYF. The CDR3 coding sequence is TGTGCCAGCAGCCTCAGTCCAGTCAGCGGGAGGGGAGATACGCAGTATTTT.

The chain joins TRBV9 to TRBJ1-4; 8 bases match TRBD1. The germline V gene encodes CDR1 SGDLS and CDR2 YYNGEE. The CDR3 is 15 amino acids. Trimming took 3 bases from V and 7 from J; bases not matched to a gene: 8. The CDR3 region has the DNA TGTGCCAGCAGCGCCCAGGGGGCAAGGGGTGAAAAACTGTTTTTT. This codes for CASSAQGARGEKLFF.

The genes are TRBV4-3 and TRBJ1-2; 9 nucleotides align to TRBD1. The CDR3 length is 14 residues. From germline, CDR1 is LGHNA and CDR2 YSLEER. Trimming removed 4 bases from V and 4 bases from J; junction bases left unmatched: 4. CDR3 residues: CASSLTGGGYGYTF. The CDR3 DNA sequence: TGCGCCAGCAGCCTAACAGGGGGCGGCTATGGCTACACCTTC.

The rearrangement links TRBV19 to TRBJ1-1; D call uncertain. The CDR3 spans 12 residues. Per the germline V gene, CDR1 is LNHDA and CDR2 is SQIVND (reference sequence). The V gene lost 1 base and the J gene lost 4 bases, with 4 bases spanning the gap. CDR3 sequence reads: CASSIGPTEAFF. The CDR3 DNA reads TGTGCCAGTAGTATAGGGCCCACTGAAGCTTTCTTT. The full variable domain, rest sourced from reference TRBV19 and TRBJ1-1, is DGGITQSPKYLFRKEGQNVTLSCEQNLNHDAMYWYRQDPGQGLRLIYYSQIVNDFQKGDIAEGYSVSREKKESFPLTVTSAQKNPTAFYLCASSIGPTEAFFGQGTRLTVV.